Following are 10 T cell receptor beta chains from one sample sequenced in a study of T-cell reconstitution after alpha-beta-depleted transplantation in children. Unique molecular identifiers featured in how the TCRbeta library was prepared. From the PCR reads, TCRdb called clonotypes with MiXCR, one entry per CDR3 protein. The sample holds 780,000 or so distinct CDR3 sequences, roughly 15% seen once. The sequences come from PBMCs, mostly from graft donor cells, collected 360 days after TCRalphabeta/CD19-depleted stem cell transplant. These receptor sequences come from a male patient between 10 and 17 years old who had a stem cell transplant for acute lymphoblastic leukemia, so the T cells may come from the graft donor.

This chain uses TRBV12-3 or TRBV12-4 with TRBJ1-1; D remains ambiguous. V was pared by 8 bases and J by 5 bases, with 15 bases between. This CDR3 comprises 13 residues. Written as DNA, the CDR3 is TGTGCCAGCGGGATCGGGGTACCTACTGAAGCTTTCTTT. This codes for CASGIGVPTEAFF.

The table lists this clonotype with many counts. The V gene is TRBV20-1, the J gene TRBJ2-5, with D hard to call. Germline values: CDR1 DFQATT, CDR2 SNEGSKA (reference sequence). Trimming took 0 bases from V and 5 from J, leaving 10 bases between them. This CDR3 is 13 amino acids long. As DNA, the CDR3 is TGCAGTGCTAGAGATCCACCGGGTGAGACCCAGTACTTC. This codes for CSARDPPGETQYF.

The V call is TRBV5-1, the J call TRBJ1-6; tentative D call: TRBD1 (6 bases). This CDR3 contains 15 residues. V was cut by 4 bases and J by 7 bases, with 15 bases left in between. Germline CDR1 and CDR2: SGHRS and YFSETQ. The CDR3 sequence: CASSPTTGPNSPLHF. The CDR3 bases are TGCGCCAGCAGCCCCACGACAGGCCCAAATTCACCCCTCCACTTT.

The chain employs TRBV12-3 or TRBV12-4 and TRBJ2-7, with D perhaps matching TRBD1 or TRBD2 (5 bases each). Trimming removed 5 bases at V and 3 bases at J, with 17 bases between. This CDR3 is built from 15 residues. CDR3 DNA sequence: TGTGCCAGCAGTCCCCAGGGACCCCCTATCTACGAGCAGTACTTC. Its translation: CASSPQGPPIYEQYF.

CDR3 in amino acids: CSAKLRFGQGASDEQFF. CDR3 bases: TGCAGTGCAAAACTTCGCTTTGGGCAGGGGGCGTCCGATGAGCAGTTCTTC. The rearrangement links TRBV20-1 to TRBJ2-1, with TRBD1 identical over 8 bases. CDR3 length: 17 amino acids. Germline trimming cut 6 bases from V and 8 bases from J; bases unmatched to any gene: 21. Germline V lookup: CDR1 DFQATT, CDR2 SNEGSKA (reference sequence).

The V and J genes are TRBV7-9 and TRBJ2-4; D is ambiguous. Germline-derived CDR1 and CDR2 are SEHNR and FQNEAQ (reference sequence). The CDR3 covers 15 residues. Trimming took off 5 bases at V and 0 bases at J, with 11 bases between the two ends. The CDR3 DNA follows: TGTGCCAGCAGCGACAACAACCTAGCCAAAAACATTCAGTACTTC. Protein sequence: CASSDNNLAKNIQYF. The variable domain in full, with the rest retrieved from reference TRBV7-9 and TRBJ2-4, is DTGVSQNPRHKITKRGQNVTFRCDPISEHNRLYWYRQTLGQGPEFLTYFQNEAQLEKSRLLSDRFSAERPKGSFSTLEIQRTEQGDSAMYLCASSDNNLAKNIQYFGAGTRLSVL.

This clonotype was seen ten or more times. The rearrangement links TRBV27 to TRBJ1-2; TRBD1 matches 8 bases. CDR3 length equals 13 residues. The V gene end was trimmed by 4 bases and the J gene end by 10 bases; junction bases not matched to a gene: 8. Germline V gene lookup returns CDR1 MNHEY and CDR2 SMNVEV (reference sequence). The CDR3, as DNA: TGTGCCAGCAGTTCTACAGGGGGATTTGACTACACCTTC. It encodes CASSSTGGFDYTF.

This CDR3 reads CASSLLRASGPYNEQFF. In DNA, the CDR3 is TGTGCCAGCAGTTTACTTCGGGCTAGCGGCCCCTACAATGAGCAGTTCTTC. This rearrangement joins TRBV12-3 or TRBV12-4 to TRBJ2-1, with 7 nucleotides matching TRBD2. The CDR3 has 17 amino acids. V was clipped by 2 bases and J by 2 bases; unmatched bases: 9.

The gene calls are TRBV6-5 and TRBJ2-1; D ambiguous. The CDR3 sequence is 17 residues long. Trimming stripped 0 bases from V and 0 bases from J, with 12 bases between. The germline CDR1 and CDR2 sequences are MNHEY and SVGAGI. The chain's CDR3 is CASSYSLESSSYNEQFF. CDR3 bases: TGTGCCAGCAGTTACTCTCTAGAGTCGAGCTCCTACAATGAGCAGTTCTTC.

This clonotype appeared a few times. The chain links TRBV12-3 or TRBV12-4 to TRBJ1-2; D possibly corresponds to TRBD1 (6 bases). The V gene lost 7 bases and the J gene lost 8 bases, with 20 bases spanning the gap. This CDR3 region has 14 residues. CDR3 bases: TGTGCCAGCATTGCCGGGACATCCATCGGGGGCTACACCTTC. It specifies CASIAGTSIGGYTF.